Listed here is a single T cell receptor beta chain. What it recognizes is unknown. This table comes from immunoSEQ multiplex PCR, and its TCRdb copy is limited to in-frame clones, with some not included. Here the sample spans more than 70,000 clones, around 82% being singletons. The data are from a study of lymphopenia after photon versus proton radiotherapy. Study findings and constraints: Relative stability marked proton patients; photon patients lost diversity and naive cells.

Germline-derived CDR1 and CDR2 are SGHRS and YFSETQ. V was cut by 4 bases and J by 2 bases, with 13 bases left in between. The CDR3 is made up of 15 amino acids. This chain connects TRBV5-1 to TRBJ2-1; D is undetermined. This sequence originates from a man in his 60s with pancreatic cancer. Source: peripheral blood, taken from a patient treated with proton-based radiotherapy. CDR3 DNA sequence: TGCGCCAGCAGCCCGGAACTGTTAACCTACAATGAGCAGTTCTTC. Its translation: CASSPELLTYNEQFF.